The 14 T cell receptor beta chains in this list originate from one sample, sequenced in a study of blood T cells in healthy people across ages (dated by TCRdb to 2014 to 2015). Libraries were built with 5' RACE. Sequencing relied on an Illumina HiSeq 2500. A second about 7 to 11 cycle PCR used a sample-barcoded 5' primer and a J-beta primer mix. The raw public data were reprocessed by TCRdb itself: fastp quality trimming at Q25, MiXCR clonotype calling, in-frame beta chains only. Identical CDR3 proteins give one entry, which carries the most common genes and DNA. The sample table lists about 1.5 million distinct CDR3 sequences, less than 45% of them with a count of one. More than 4% of the sample is in the top ten clones. The specimen sequenced was blood. These receptors all stem from a woman aged 18 to 35 in good health.

This clonotype came up a few times. Sequence at one end of the junction differs from germline and may be a read error. The genes are TRBV9 and TRBJ2-3, with no clear D. The CDR3 has 8 amino acids. CDR1 is SGDLS and CDR2 is YYNGEE in the germline V gene. The CDR3 region is CWGDTQYF. The CDR3 nucleotides are TGCTGGGGAGATACGCAGTATTTT.

In the case of this clonotype: A junction end diverges from the germline sequence, so it may reflect a read error. This chain links TRBV4-3 with TRBJ1-2; weak D call: TRBD1 (6 bases). Germline lookup yields CDR1 LGHNA and CDR2 YSLEER. CDR3 length equals 17 residues. CDR3 amino acids: CASSHLTGRPSNYGHTF. The CDR3, as DNA: TGCGCCAGCAGCCACCTTACAGGGAGGCCCTCTAACTATGGCCACACCTTC.

This clonotype was counted a few times. The chain is built from TRBV7-9 and TRBJ2-7; D gene unclear. This CDR3 has 14 residues. CDR1 SEHNR and CDR2 FQNEAQ come from the germline V gene (reference sequence). Deletions cut 7 bases from V and 5 bases from J, with 18 bases between. DNA of the CDR3: TGTGCCAGCAACTCGAACAGTAAATCCAACGAGCAGTACTTC. Residues: CASNSNSKSNEQYF.

This clonotype was seen only a few times. The rearrangement joins TRBV6-2 or TRBV6-3 to TRBJ2-7; TRBD2 might be the D (5 bases). The CDR3 sequence is 12 residues long. V lost 0 bases and J 5 bases, leaving 5 bases between the germline ends. In germline, CDR1 is MNHEY, CDR2 SVGEGT. The CDR3 coding sequence is TGTGCCAGCAGTTACTCGAGGGACGAGCAGTACTTC. Translation gives CASSYSRDEQYF.

This clonotype appeared a few times. The J gene is TRBJ2-1, the V gene TRBV20-1, with 7 bases matching TRBD2. The CDR3 contains 15 residues. Germline values: CDR1 DFQATT, CDR2 SNEGSKA (reference sequence). V lost 6 bases to trimming and J lost 3 bases; unmatched junction nucleotides: 11. For the CDR3, the DNA is TGCAGTGCCATAAAGCGGGAAAAACTCTACAATGAGCAGTTCTTC. Amino acids: CSAIKREKLYNEQFF.

There are a few counts of this clonotype. The chain recombines TRBV12-3 or TRBV12-4 with TRBJ1-6; no firm D call. The CDR3 length is 15 residues. The V and J ends lost 4 bases and 7 bases respectively, with 14 bases between them. The chain's CDR3 is CASSSRWGPNSPLHF. In DNA, the CDR3 is TGTGCCAGCAGTTCAAGGTGGGGTCCGAATTCACCCCTCCACTTT.

The chain uses TRBV6-4 and TRBJ2-1, with no clear D. Germline loops: CDR1 MRHNA, CDR2 SNTAGT. V was cut by 3 bases and J by 13 bases, with 10 bases left in between. The CDR3 length is 11 residues. CDR3 sequence reads: CASSDPIGQFF. CDR3 bases: TGTGCCAGCAGTGATCCCATCGGTCAGTTCTTC.

This clonotype was observed a single time. The chain employs TRBV4-3 and TRBJ1-2, with 7 bases identical to TRBD1. Germline V gives CDR1 LGHNA, CDR2 YSLEER. CDR3 size: 15 residues. With 1 base clipped from V and 4 bases from J, the junction kept 6 bases outside the gene matches. CDR3 in DNA: TGCGCCAGCAGCCAAGTAGACAGGGATGGCTATGGCTACACCTTC. It codes for CASSQVDRDGYGYTF.

CDR3 amino acids: CATSDGQGDTQYF. CDR3 nucleotides: TGTGCCACCAGTGACGGACAGGGAGATACGCAGTATTTT. The rearrangement joins TRBV24-1 to TRBJ2-3, with 8 bases matching TRBD1. Germline V gene lookup returns CDR1 KGHDR and CDR2 SFDVKD. The CDR3 consists of 13 residues. The J segment lost 5 bases and the V segment lost 4 bases, leaving 1 base of the junction unmatched.

The chain carries TRBV24-1 and TRBJ2-1; D call uncertain. Germline CDR1 is KGHDR and CDR2 is SFDVKD. The CDR3 has 16 residues. Trimming pared 3 bases from V and 3 bases from J, leaving 14 bases between. This CDR3 is CATSDPARGDYNEQFF. The CDR3 DNA is TGTGCCACCAGTGATCCAGCTAGAGGAGACTACAATGAGCAGTTCTTC.

This clonotype was observed a handful of times. This sequence joins TRBV20-1 and TRBJ1-1; tentative D call: TRBD1 (6 bases). CDR1 and CDR2 (germline): DFQATT, SNEGSKA (reference sequence). The V and J ends lost 6 bases and 3 bases respectively, with 14 bases between them. This CDR3 is 13 amino acids long. The CDR3 bases are TGCAGTGCCACGGGGCAGGGGCACACTGAAGCTTTCTTT. Translating gives CSATGQGHTEAFF.

The table lists this clonotype with a few counts. The J gene is TRBJ2-1, the V gene TRBV7-9; no clear D gene. The CDR3 is 10 amino acids. Trimming left V 10 bases short and J 6 bases short, with 7 bases between. Looked up from germline, CDR1 is SEHNR and CDR2 is FQNEAQ (reference sequence). In DNA form, the CDR3 reads TGTGCCATCGAAGTCAATGAGCAGTTCTTC. Translation: CAIEVNEQFF.

The genes are TRBV28 and TRBJ1-2; 10 nucleotides match TRBD1. The CDR3 is 16 amino acids. Per the germline V gene, CDR1 is MDHEN and CDR2 is SYDVKM. The V segment lost 6 bases and the J segment 1 base; nucleotides outside the gene matches: 8. The DNA for the CDR3 is TGTGCCAGCAGACACCCGGGGACAGGGGTTAACTATGGCTACACCTTC. Translating gives CASRHPGTGVNYGYTF.

The V call is TRBV3-1, the J call TRBJ2-3; D gene uncertain. This CDR3 is built from 13 residues. Trimming removed 4 bases at V and 6 bases at J, with 11 bases between. Germline V gene sequence: CDR1 LGHDT, CDR2 YNNKEL (reference sequence). The CDR3 DNA is TGTGCCAGCAGCCCCACCCCTGGTGATACGCAGTATTTT. Protein sequence: CASSPTPGDTQYF.